The entry that follows covers one T cell receptor beta chain sequence. The antigen remains undetermined. The sample originates from a study of T cell responses to AZD1222 COVID-19 vaccine. CDR1 is MNHEY, CDR2 SVGAGI, per germline. The CDR3 covers 14 residues. Trimming pared 4 bases from V and 2 bases from J, leaving 8 bases between. Study-level findings and limits: Dominant at 160-218 and 743-854, vaccine-associated CD4 TCRs also spanned spike. Among spike-specific TCRs, nearly half reportedly target unmutated variant regions. Clonal diversity was possibly underestimated; the donors were predominantly white British and more often female.

Produced via immunoSEQ multiplex PCR; TCRdb's table is partial and in-frame only. Of 95,000 to 150,000 clones listed, about nine tenths are singletons. The source is an adult in good health. The sample consisted of peripheral blood, taken on day 0 of AZD1222 vaccination. The chain employs TRBV6-5 and TRBJ1-4, with D possibly TRBD1 on 5 matching bases. The CDR3 DNA reads TGTGCCAGCAGTTCGGGGGGGACTAATGAAAAACTGTTTTTT. Translating it yields CASSSGGTNEKLFF.